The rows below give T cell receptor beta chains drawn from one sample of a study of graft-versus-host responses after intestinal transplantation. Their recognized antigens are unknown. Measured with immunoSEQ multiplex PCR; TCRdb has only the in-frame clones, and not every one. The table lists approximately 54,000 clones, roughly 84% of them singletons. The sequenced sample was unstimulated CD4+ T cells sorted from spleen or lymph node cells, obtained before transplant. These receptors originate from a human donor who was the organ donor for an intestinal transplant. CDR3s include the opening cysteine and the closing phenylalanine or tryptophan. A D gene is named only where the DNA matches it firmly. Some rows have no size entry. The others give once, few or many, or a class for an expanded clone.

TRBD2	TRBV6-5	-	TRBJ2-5	CASSYAGGHETQYF	TGTGCCAGCAGTTACGCGGGGGGCCACGAGACCCAGTACTTC
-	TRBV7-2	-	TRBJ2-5	CASSSDWASGETQYF	TGTGCCAGCAGCAGCGACTGGGCATCTGGGGAGACCCAGTACTTC
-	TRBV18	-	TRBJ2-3	CASSPPVITDTQYF	TGTGCCAGCTCACCACCGGTAATAACAGATACGCAGTATTTT
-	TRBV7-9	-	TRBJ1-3	CASRVVGGTGNTIYF	TGTGCCAGCAGGGTGGTTGGGGGAACTGGAAACACCATATATTTT
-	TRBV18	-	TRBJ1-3	CASSPQFSGNTIYF	TGTGCCAGCTCACCCCAGTTCTCTGGAAACACCATATATTTT
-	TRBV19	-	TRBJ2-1	CASSIDSGAPQGQFF	TGTGCCAGTAGTATAGATAGCGGAGCCCCCCAGGGGCAGTTCTTC
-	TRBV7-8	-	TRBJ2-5	CASSPNSGTIQETQYF	TGTGCCAGCAGCCCAAACTCCGGGACCATCCAAGAGACCCAGTACTTC
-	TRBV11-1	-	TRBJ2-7	CASSLEREQYF	TGTGCCAGCAGCTTAGAGCGGGAGCAGTACTTC
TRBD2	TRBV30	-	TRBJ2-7	CAWSKASGPSYEQYF	TGTGCCTGGAGTAAGGCTAGCGGGCCCTCCTACGAGCAGTACTTC
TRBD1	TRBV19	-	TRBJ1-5	CASSIAGTGLSNQPQHF	TGTGCCAGTAGTATAGCGGGGACAGGGCTTAGCAATCAGCCCCAGCATTTT
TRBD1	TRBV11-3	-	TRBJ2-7	CASSHVKGARYEQYF	TGTGCCAGCAGCCACGTAAAGGGGGCGAGATACGAGCAGTACTTC
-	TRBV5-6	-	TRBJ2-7	CASSLVGPGEQYF	TGTGCCAGCAGCTTGGTAGGTCCGGGCGAGCAGTACTTC
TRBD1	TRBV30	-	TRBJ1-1	CAWSVMDRGLGIMNTEAFF	TGTGCCTGGAGTGTAATGGACAGGGGGCTTGGAATCATGAACACTGAAGCTTTCTTT
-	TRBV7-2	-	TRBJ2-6	CASSLEGSLSGANVLTF	TGTGCCAGCAGCTTAGAAGGGAGTCTCTCTGGGGCCAACGTCCTGACTTTC
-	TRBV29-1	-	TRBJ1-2	CSVVTGRTYGYTF	TGCAGCGTCGTGACGGGGCGCACCTATGGCTACACCTTC
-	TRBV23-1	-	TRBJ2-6	CASSQSNCQLRSGANVLTF	TGCGCCAGCAGTCAATCGAACTGCCAGCTACGCTCTGGGGCCAACGTCCTGACTTTC
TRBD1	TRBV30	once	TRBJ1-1	CACRQGKTEAFF	TGTGCCTGCCGACAGGGAAAGACTGAAGCTTTCTTT
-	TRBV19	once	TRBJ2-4	CASSINLAKNIQYF	TGTGCCAGTAGTATAAACCTAGCCAAAAACATTCAGTACTTC
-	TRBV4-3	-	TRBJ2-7	CASSRGTDTYEQYF	TGCGCCAGCAGCCGGGGGACTGATACCTACGAGCAGTACTTC
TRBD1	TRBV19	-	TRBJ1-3	CASSNPPDRYKRGNTIYF	TGTGCCAGTAGTAACCCCCCGGACAGGTACAAGAGGGGGAACACCATATATTTT
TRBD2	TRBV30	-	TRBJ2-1	CAWSIAAGTFF	TGTGCCTGGAGTATAGCAGCGGGGACGTTCTTC
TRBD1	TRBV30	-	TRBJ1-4	CAWSVKGTGEEKLFF	TGTGCCTGGAGTGTAAAAGGGACAGGGGAAGAAAAACTGTTTTTT
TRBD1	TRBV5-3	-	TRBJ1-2	CARSTWTGGGGYTF	TGTGCCAGAAGCACCTGGACAGGGGGAGGTGGCTACACCTTC
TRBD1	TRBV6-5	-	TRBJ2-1	CASGRGFYNEQFF	TGTGCCAGCGGCAGGGGGTTCTACAATGAGCAGTTCTTC
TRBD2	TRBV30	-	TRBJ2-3	CAWSHHAGGFTDTQYF	TGTGCCTGGAGCCACCATGCGGGAGGATTCACAGATACGCAGTATTTT
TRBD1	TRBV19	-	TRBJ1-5	CASSTGTGNQPQHF	TGTGCCAGTAGTACCGGGACAGGCAATCAGCCCCAGCATTTT
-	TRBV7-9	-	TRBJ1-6	CASSPGKQGWGSPLHF	TGTGCCAGCAGCCCCGGAAAACAGGGTTGGGGTTCACCCCTCCACTTT
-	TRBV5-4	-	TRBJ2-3	CASSLVLSSSDTQYF	TGTGCCAGCAGCTTGGTTTTATCTAGTTCAGATACGCAGTATTTT
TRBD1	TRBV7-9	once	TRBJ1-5	CASSTGPGQGTPSNQPQHF	TGTGCCAGCAGCACGGGGCCGGGACAGGGGACCCCTAGCAATCAGCCCCAGCATTTT
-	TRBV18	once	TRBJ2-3	CASSPRLRESTDTQYF	TGTGCCAGCTCACCACGCTTGAGAGAAAGCACAGATACGCAGTATTTT
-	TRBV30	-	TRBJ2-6	CAWSGTAPPPSSGANVLTF	TGTGCCTGGAGTGGGACAGCCCCACCGCCCAGCTCTGGGGCCAACGTCCTGACTTTC